The clone carrying this T cell receptor beta chain occurred a few times. The data originate from a study of blood T cell repertoires in COVID-19. Study background: Whether acute or convalescent, the COVID-19 samples came from the United States, Italy and Spain. The analysed material was cDNA or gDNA that came from T cells, B-cell-depleted T cells, or PBMCs.

The V gene lost 3 bases and the J gene lost 2 bases, with 11 bases spanning the gap. This CDR3 has 15 amino acids. CDR1 is SEHNR, CDR2 FQNEAQ, per germline (reference sequence). Methods used by the authors: Cell counts per sample came from amplifying reference gene primers. Using immunoSEQ multiplex PCR, the repertoire was profiled, and TCRdb retains in-frame clones only, with some absent. The DNA was the basis for D and trimming; V, J and clone size are from that table. The sample includes approximately 240,000 clones, roughly 91% of them seen just once. Patients at the Seattle site were enrolled during active infection and followed longitudinally.

Sequenced input: peripheral blood. The receptor's source is a man younger than 45 with COVID-19, enrolled during active disease. V gene TRBV7-9 combines with J gene TRBJ1-5; D is possibly TRBD1 (6 bases). The CDR3 loop reads CASSLTGIGNQPQHF. CDR3 in DNA: TGTGCCAGCAGCTTGACAGGAATTGGCAATCAGCCCCAGCATTTT.